This TCR beta chain was recorded in a study of shared clonotypes between healthy human individuals. Study results and caveats: Although depth was large, rarefaction showed that sequencing of the sorted subsets was incomplete.

Assay execution proceeded at the deep level. Each PCR replicate from the sorted subsets contained about 200 ng DNA, which is tens of thousands of T cell genomes. Original processing notes: ImmunoSEQ sequences covered only the junction and lacked quality scores; filtering therefore differed. Clones were sequenced by immunoSEQ multiplex PCR, and TCRdb holds only the in-frame ones, with some missing. Clone size and V and J calls were adopted from that table, with D and trimming inferred from the DNA. The sample holds about 1.5 million clones, around 98% seen once. With regard to this clone: Its antigen is unidentified.

The ends lost 0 bases at V and 4 bases at J; junction bases unmatched: 11. The length of the CDR3 is 17 residues. Germline lookup yields CDR1 SGHRS and CDR2 YFSETQ. This chain links TRBV5-1 with TRBJ2-5; 8 bases fit TRBD2. Source material: naive CD4+ T cells sorted from blood. Subset noted: CD45RA+ positively selected. This receptor was taken from a man aged 30-40 years in good health. The CDR3 DNA reads TGCGCCAGCAGCTTGGTAAGACTAGCGAATGAGGTAGAGACCCAGTACTTC. Amino acids: CASSLVRLANEVETQYF. The full variable domain, completed using reference TRBV5-1 and TRBJ2-5, is KAGVTQTPRYLIKTRGQQVTLSCSPISGHRSVSWYQQTPGQGLQFLFEYFSETQRNKGNFPGRFSGRQFSNSRSEMNVSTLELGDSALYLCASSLVRLANEVETQYFGPGTRLLVL.